This passage covers 21 T cell receptor beta chains from one sample sequenced in a study of blood T cell repertoires in COVID-19. The data were produced by immunoSEQ multiplex PCR, yet TCRdb's version contains in-frame clones alone and is incomplete. The top ten clones hold around 1.8% of a sample with 200,000 or so clones, around 80% of them seen once. The sample consisted of PBMCs or T cells enriched from blood (not recorded which). These TCRs come from a man aged 55-75 years who had recovered from COVID-19.

This chain uses TRBV2 with TRBJ1-4; TRBD1 agrees at 12 bases. This CDR3 comprises 15 residues. Losses at the gene ends were 5 bases for V and 7 bases for J; bases not matched to a gene: 5. Germline V gene data show CDR1 as SNHLY and CDR2 as FYNNEI. The CDR3 spells CASSRDRGRLEKLFF. CDR3 DNA: TGTGCCAGCAGTCGGGACAGGGGGCGCCTTGAAAAACTGTTTTTT.

This sequence joins TRBV7-2 and TRBJ2-3, with D perhaps TRBD1 (8 bases). The CDR3 length is 14 residues. Germline V lookup: CDR1 SGHTA, CDR2 FQGNSA. V shed 6 bases and J shed 5 bases, with 15 bases lying between them. CDR3 DNA sequence: TGTGCCAGCAGGCGTACAGGGGGGGGAGATACGCAGTATTTT. Translated, it gives CASRRTGGGDTQYF.

The V and J genes are TRBV10-1 and TRBJ2-3; possible D gene TRBD1, 8 bases. V was trimmed by 7 bases and J by 5 bases, leaving 16 bases between them. Germline V CDR1 and CDR2: WNHNN, SYGVQD (reference sequence). This CDR3 contains 14 residues. This chain's CDR3 is CASTGQGGIDTQYF. CDR3 sequence (DNA): TGCGCCAGCACCGGACAGGGAGGGATAGATACGCAGTATTTT.

V is TRBV2 and J is TRBJ2-5; D ambiguous. The CDR3 has 14 residues. Between the trimmed V and J ends, which lost 5 bases and 1 base, there was a span of 11 bases. CDR1 and CDR2 from the germline V gene are SNHLY and FYNNEI. For the CDR3, the DNA is TGTGCCAGCAGTCGAACAAGTGTCCAAGAGACCCAGTACTTC. It translates to CASSRTSVQETQYF.

The chain is built from TRBV6-4 and TRBJ1-1; D is perhaps TRBD1 (6 bases). Looked up from germline, CDR1 is MRHNA and CDR2 is SNTAGT. Trimming cost V 0 bases and J 5 bases, with 10 bases left between them. This CDR3 spans 14 amino acids. The CDR3 protein is CASSDSSRGTEAFF. As DNA, the CDR3 is TGTGCCAGCAGTGACTCTTCCAGGGGAACTGAAGCTTTCTTT.

This clone was found a few times. This chain's CDR3 is CASSRDRASNEKLFF. CDR3 bases: TGTGCCAGCAGTCGGGATCGGGCCTCGAATGAAAAACTGTTTTTT. The chain couples TRBV6-2 or TRBV6-3 to TRBJ1-4, with D hard to call. Per germline, CDR1 MNHEY and CDR2 SVGEGT. V was cut by 5 bases and J by 5 bases, with 15 bases left in between. The CDR3 is made up of 15 amino acids.

The J gene is TRBJ1-2, the V gene TRBV24-1; TRBD1 agrees at 10 bases. Germline V gives CDR1 KGHDR, CDR2 SFDVKD. The junction had 2 bases not matched to a gene; V was cut back by 4 bases and J by 7 bases. The CDR3 contains 13 residues. The CDR3 nucleotides read TGTGCCACCAGTGACGGACAGGGGGGTGGCTACACCTTC. This sequence encodes CATSDGQGGGYTF.

This clone appeared a single time. V usage is TRBV18 and J usage is TRBJ1-5; maybe TRBD1 (6 bases). Trimming took 5 bases from V and 0 from J, leaving 14 bases between them. The CDR3 length is 16 residues. CDR1 and CDR2 (germline): KGHSH, LQKENI. As DNA, the CDR3 is TGTGCCAGCTCAGAATACAGGGTACCTAGCAATCAGCCCCAGCATTTT. Translated, it gives CASSEYRVPSNQPQHF. The full variable domain, rest sourced from reference TRBV18 and TRBJ1-5, is NAGVMQNPRHLVRRRGQEARLRCSPMKGHSHVYWYRQLPEEGLKFMVYLQKENIIDESGMPKERFSAEFPKEGPSILRIQQVVRGDSAAYFCASSEYRVPSNQPQHFGDGTRLSIL.

In DNA, the CDR3 is TGTGCCAGCTCACCACTTCGACAGAATAATATGAACACTGAAGCTTTCTTT. It yields the protein CASSPLRQNNMNTEAFF. This chain joins TRBV18 and TRBJ1-1, with TRBD1 as a possible D gene (5 bases). CDR1 and CDR2 from the germline V gene are KGHSH and LQKENI. The ends were cut back, 1 base at V and 0 bases at J, with 15 bases in the middle. The CDR3 consists of 17 residues.

The chain is built from TRBV20-1 and TRBJ2-1, with TRBD2 matching over 8 bases. V shed 3 bases, J shed 0 bases, and the junction held 4 bases outside the gene matches. The CDR3 runs to 15 residues. Germline CDR1 and CDR2: DFQATT and SNEGSKA (reference sequence). The CDR3 DNA follows: TGCAGTGCTAGTTTGACTAGCGCCTCCTACAATGAGCAGTTCTTC. The encoded protein is CSASLTSASYNEQFF.

This clone has more than one count but fewer than ten. The chain carries TRBV27 and TRBJ1-2, with D perhaps matching TRBD1 (6 bases). The CDR3 contains 14 residues. Germline-derived CDR1 and CDR2 are MNHEY and SMNVEV (reference sequence). V was cut by 7 bases and J by 7 bases, with 19 bases left in between. The CDR3 is CASTRTWGRGGYTF. DNA of the CDR3: TGTGCCAGCACCAGAACCTGGGGCAGGGGTGGCTACACCTTC.

The gene calls are TRBV15 and TRBJ2-2, with 13 bases matching TRBD2. The V segment lost 1 base and the J segment 11 bases; nucleotides outside the gene matches: 10. Germline lookup yields CDR1 LNHNV and CDR2 YYDKDF (reference sequence). The CDR3 sequence is 17 residues long. The CDR3 region is CATSRGSGLAGIGELFF. In DNA, the CDR3 is TGTGCCACCAGCAGAGGTTCGGGACTAGCGGGGATCGGAGAGCTGTTTTTT. Together with reference TRBV15 and TRBJ2-2, the CDR3 gives the full variable domain: DAMVIQNPRYQVTQFGKPVTLSCSQTLNHNVMYWYQQKSSQAPKLLFHYYDKDFNNEADTPDNFQSRRPNTSFCFLDIRSPGLGDTAMYLCATSRGSGLAGIGELFFGEGSRLTVL.

The rearrangement joins TRBV7-2 to TRBJ1-1; 11 bases match TRBD1. The CDR3 runs to 16 residues. The J segment lost 4 bases and the V segment lost 6 bases, leaving 10 bases of the junction unmatched. The V gene's germline CDR1 is SGHTA and CDR2 FQGNSA. CDR3 bases: TGTGCCAGCAGGCGGGACAGGGGGTTCGGGGGCACTGAAGCTTTCTTT. Translated, it gives CASRRDRGFGGTEAFF. Using reference TRBV7-2 and TRBJ1-1 for the parts outside the CDR3, the full variable domain is GAGVSQSPSNKVTEKGKDVELRCDPISGHTALYWYRQSLGQGLEFLIYFQGNSAPDKSGLPSDRFSAERTGGSVSTLTIQRTQQEDSAVYLCASRRDRGFGGTEAFFGQGTRLTVV.

This clone was observed once. This sequence joins TRBV9 and TRBJ1-2, with a weak D call TRBD1 (6 bases). The CDR3 extends over 14 amino acids. The V end was cut by 6 bases, the J end by 5 bases, with 17 bases between. Germline-derived CDR1 and CDR2 are SGDLS and YYNGEE. CDR3 nucleotide sequence: TGTGCCAGCACTAGGGGGGGAAATCCTTATGGCTACACCTTC. Its translation: CASTRGGNPYGYTF.

The chain is built from TRBV18 and TRBJ2-7; a weak D match, TRBD1 (5 bases). This CDR3 is built from 16 residues. Germline V gives CDR1 KGHSH, CDR2 LQKENI. V was trimmed by 3 bases and J by 5 bases, leaving 20 bases between them. CDR3 loop: CASSPLPQGSSHEQYF. The CDR3 coding sequence is TGTGCCAGCTCACCTCTCCCCCAGGGAAGCAGCCACGAGCAGTACTTC.

The CDR3 sequence: CASSNVQGQPQHF. The CDR3 DNA is TGTGCCAGCAGTAATGTACAGGGACAGCCCCAGCATTTT. This chain joins TRBV6-5 and TRBJ1-5; a weak D match, TRBD1 (6 bases). The germline CDR1 and CDR2 sequences are MNHEY and SVGAGI. V was pared by 5 bases and J by 7 bases, with 12 bases between. The CDR3 length is 13 residues.

This sequence joins TRBV7-3 and TRBJ2-2, with a tentative D call TRBD1 (6 bases). Germline CDR1 SGHTA, CDR2 FQGTGA. V lost 1 base to trimming and J lost 1 base, with 10 bases between them. The CDR3 has 16 residues. DNA for the CDR3: TGTGCCAGCAGCTTAAACAGGGTTAGGAACACCGGGGAGCTGTTTTTT. It translates to CASSLNRVRNTGELFF.

This chain connects TRBV7-9 to TRBJ1-3; D call uncertain. Germline assignment: CDR1 SEHNR and CDR2 FQNEAQ (reference sequence). Trimming left V 5 bases short and J 6 bases short, with 17 bases between. The CDR3 length is 15 residues. CDR3 sequence: CASSLSGSFENTIYF. The CDR3 DNA follows: TGTGCCAGCAGCCTCAGCGGGTCTTTTGAAAACACCATATATTTT.

This clone was recorded a few times. The chain carries TRBV29-1 and TRBJ2-1, with D possibly being TRBD2 (5 bases). V was shortened by 3 bases and J by 9 bases, with 21 bases between the two germline ends. Germline CDR1 SQVTM, CDR2 ANQGSEA. The CDR3 covers 15 residues. Here the CDR3 DNA reads TGCAGCGTTGATACGAGCCATCGGGGTGGTGGTGAGCAGTTCTTC. It codes for CSVDTSHRGGGEQFF.

The chain couples TRBV7-9 to TRBJ2-5, with 9 bases lining up with TRBD2. Germline CDR1 and CDR2: SEHNR and FQNEAQ (reference sequence). This CDR3 has 15 residues. J gave up 2 bases and V 1 base, and 2 bases lay outside the gene matches. Here the CDR3 DNA reads TGTGCCAGCAGCTTAGGCGGGGGGGATCAAGAGACCCAGTACTTC. Its translation is CASSLGGGDQETQYF. The full variable domain, in which reference TRBV7-9 and TRBJ2-5 provide the parts outside the CDR3, is DTGVSQNPRHKITKRGQNVTFRCDPISEHNRLYWYRQTLGQGPEFLTYFQNEAQLEKSRLLSDRFSAERPKGSFSTLEIQRTEQGDSAMYLCASSLGGGDQETQYFGPGTRLLVL.

The J gene is TRBJ1-1, the V gene TRBV6-4; 7 positions agree with TRBD1. V lost 6 bases, J lost 0 bases, and 7 bases stayed unmatched. The CDR3 has 15 amino acids. Germline V gene lookup returns CDR1 MRHNA and CDR2 SNTAGT. The CDR3 loop reads CASSKDRRMNTEAFF. The CDR3 DNA sequence: TGTGCCAGCAGCAAGGACAGGCGTATGAACACTGAAGCTTTCTTT.